This TCR beta chain came from a study of multiple sclerosis patients with progressive multifocal leukoencephalopathy. Time point reported: before natalizumab initiation. This was a survey-level run. The table came from immunoSEQ multiplex PCR; TCRdb's copy has only in-frame clones and leaves some out. The repertoire has tens of thousands of clones, around nine tenths of them found once; the top ten carry 1.1%. The TCR comes from a human donor with multiple sclerosis. Sequences were obtained from PBMCs.

CDR3 sequence (DNA): TGTGCCAGCAGCTCCAGCGGGGGCCGTCGGTTGGACATTCAGTACTTC. It encodes CASSSSGGRRLDIQYF. This chain uses TRBV7-2 with TRBJ2-4; TRBD2 aligns across 8 bases. Unmatched junction bases numbered 13, after V lost 4 bases and J lost 8 bases. The CDR3 has 16 residues. Per the germline V gene, CDR1 is SGHTA and CDR2 is FQGNSA.